This TCR beta chain was captured by sequencing in a study of blood T cell repertoires in COVID-19. Looking at the study overall: Acute and convalescent COVID-19 samples came from the United States, Italy and Spain. T cells, B-cell-depleted T cells, or PBMCs supplied cDNA or gDNA.

Trimming left V 0 bases short and J 4 bases short, with 7 bases between. The CDR3 is 13 amino acids. Germline assignment: CDR1 SGHTA and CDR2 FQGNSA. Per the study methods: Amplification of reference gene primers was used by the study to estimate nucleated cell counts. Sequenced by immunoSEQ multiplex PCR; TCRdb stores in-frame clones only, minus some. V and J calls and clone size come straight from that table; D and trimming were deduced from the DNA. The sample contains 45,000 or so clones, nearly 80% of which appear only once. Sequencing was done on a sample of peripheral blood. The chain links TRBV7-2 to TRBJ2-7; D unclear. The clonotype comes from a man aged 65-85 years with acute or convalescent COVID-19. The CDR3 nucleotides read TGTGCCAGCAGCTTAGCGCGAGGTTACGAGCAGTACTTC. Protein product: CASSLARGYEQYF.